The subject of this entry is one T cell receptor (beta chain). Germline V gene lookup returns CDR1 SGHVS and CDR2 FQNEAQ. This CDR3 comprises 13 residues. The germline V and J ends were trimmed by 2 bases and 4 bases, with 6 bases remaining between them. This specimen comes from a study of blood T cell repertoires in COVID-19. Study context: Nucleic acid was either cDNA or gDNA, and it came from T cells, B-cell-depleted T cells, or PBMCs.

The protocol was immunoSEQ multiplex PCR, while the TCRdb copy is restricted to in-frame clones and leaves out a portion. The data show tens of thousands of clones, about 91% seen once. Input material: peripheral blood. The clonotype was recovered from a woman of 80 years or more with acute or convalescent COVID-19. V and J are TRBV7-8 and TRBJ1-5, with D unclear. The CDR3, as DNA: TGTGCCAGCAGCTTAACTCGAAATCAGCCCCAGCATTTT. It is translated as CASSLTRNQPQHF.